Below are 20 T cell receptor beta chains sequenced from a single sample in a study of cytomegalovirus exposure and HLA in healthy donors. PCR amplification relied on 60 Vbeta primers (plus 13 Jbeta primers). Some clones are missing from TCRdb's copy, which holds only in-frame ones; the method was immunoSEQ multiplex PCR. The sample lists roughly 180,000 clones; 80% to 85% were seen once. Sequences were obtained from PBMCs. Every receptor here comes from a boy aged 2 to 10 in good health and CMV-seronegative.

This chain connects TRBV30 to TRBJ1-1; D may be TRBD1 (6 bases). The CDR3 is 13 amino acids. Deletions cut 2 bases from V and 4 bases from J, with 11 bases between. Germline V lookup: CDR1 GTSNPN, CDR2 SVGIG (reference sequence). The CDR3 reads CAWSRGQSTEAFF. The CDR3 DNA reads as TGTGCCTGGAGTCGCGGACAGTCCACTGAAGCTTTCTTT.

V gene TRBV18 combines with J gene TRBJ2-5; 9 nucleotides align to TRBD2. Per the germline V gene, CDR1 is KGHSH and CDR2 is LQKENI. V shed 3 bases, J shed 4 bases, and the junction held 6 bases outside the gene matches. The CDR3 length is 15 residues. For the CDR3, the DNA is TGTGCCAGCTCACCTCTAGCGGGACCGGGAGAGACCCAGTACTTC. This translates into CASSPLAGPGETQYF.

The chain recombines TRBV9 with TRBJ2-3; 10 nucleotides agree with TRBD2. V lost 0 bases, J lost 6 bases, and 10 bases stayed unmatched. CDR3 size: 17 residues. Per the germline V gene, CDR1 is SGDLS and CDR2 is YYNGEE. CDR3 region: CASSVESGRADRDTQYF. CDR3 coding DNA: TGTGCCAGCAGCGTAGAAAGCGGGAGGGCCGATAGGGATACGCAGTATTTT.

The CDR3 is CASSIARGKTQYF. The CDR3 DNA reads as TGTGCCAGTAGTATAGCCAGGGGTAAGACCCAGTACTTC. V is TRBV19 and J is TRBJ2-5; possible D gene TRBD1, 6 bases. The V end was cut by 1 base, the J end by 6 bases, with 9 bases between. The CDR3 is 13 residues long. In germline, CDR1 is LNHDA, CDR2 SQIVND (reference sequence).

The V and J genes are TRBV4-3 and TRBJ1-3, with 8 bases aligning to TRBD1. J lost 3 bases, V lost 3 bases, and 4 bases had no gene match. The CDR3 is made up of 15 amino acids. The germline V gene has CDR1 LGHNA and CDR2 YSLEER. The chain's CDR3 is CASSHPGTGGNTIYF. The CDR3 DNA follows: TGCGCCAGCAGCCACCCCGGGACAGGTGGAAACACCATATATTTT.

This sequence joins TRBV5-1 and TRBJ1-3; no definite D call. In germline, CDR1 is SGHRS, CDR2 YFSETQ. Deletions cut 7 bases from V and 4 bases from J, with 12 bases between. There are 13 residues in the CDR3. CDR3 nucleotide sequence: TGCGCCAGCGCTCGGGATTTCGGAAACACCATATATTTT. This translates into CASARDFGNTIYF. The variable domain in full, completed from reference TRBV5-1 and TRBJ1-3, reads KAGVTQTPRYLIKTRGQQVTLSCSPISGHRSVSWYQQTPGQGLQFLFEYFSETQRNKGNFPGRFSGRQFSNSRSEMNVSTLELGDSALYLCASARDFGNTIYFGEGSWLTVV.

The rearrangement links TRBV5-8 to TRBJ1-2, with D hard to call. Germline V gene sequence: CDR1 SGHTS, CDR2 YDEGEE. The CDR3 has 15 amino acids. The germline V and J ends were trimmed by 3 bases and 4 bases, with 16 bases remaining between them. The CDR3 DNA is TGTGCCAGCAGCTCGGAGGTCGTCCCGGGCTATGGCTACACCTTC. Its protein product is CASSSEVVPGYGYTF. Complete variable domain (other parts from reference TRBV5-8 and TRBJ1-2): EAGVTQSPTHLIKTRGQQATLRCSPISGHTSVYWYQQALGLGLQFLLWYDEGEERNRGNFPPRFSGRQFPNYSSELNVNALELEDSALYLCASSSEVVPGYGYTFGSGTRLTVV.

The V call is TRBV7-9, the J call TRBJ1-1, with TRBD1 identical over 9 bases. The length of the CDR3 is 15 residues. The V and J ends lost 5 bases and 5 bases, in that order; junction bases with no gene match: 9. Germline assignment: CDR1 SEHNR and CDR2 FQNEAQ (reference sequence). DNA of the CDR3: TGTGCCAGCAGCGCTTCGACAGGGGGAGGAACTGAAGCTTTCTTT. Its translation: CASSASTGGGTEAFF.

This chain connects TRBV10-1 to TRBJ1-2; 10 bases align to TRBD1. V lost 10 bases, J lost 4 bases, and 6 bases stayed unmatched. CDR1 and CDR2 from the germline V gene are WNHNN and SYGVQD (reference sequence). The CDR3 length is 13 residues. CDR3 DNA sequence: TGCGCCACCCGACAGGGGGCTTTCTATGGCTACACCTTC. It encodes CATRQGAFYGYTF.

The V and J genes are TRBV6-5 and TRBJ1-1; possible D gene TRBD1, 6 bases. Germline V gene data show CDR1 as MNHEY and CDR2 as SVGAGI. Trimming stripped 5 bases from V and 10 bases from J, with 14 bases between. The CDR3 loop spans 12 amino acids. The CDR3 sequence is CASSDLGQSAFF. In DNA form, the CDR3 reads TGTGCCAGCAGTGACCTGGGACAATCAGCTTTCTTT.

This chain connects TRBV9 to TRBJ2-3, with 10 positions matching TRBD2. The germline CDR1 and CDR2 sequences are SGDLS and YYNGEE. The V gene end was trimmed by 4 bases and the J gene end by 5 bases; junction bases not matched to a gene: 7. The CDR3 sequence is 15 residues long. The chain's CDR3 is CASSLVAGGVDTQYF. The DNA for the CDR3 is TGTGCCAGCAGCCTAGTAGCGGGAGGCGTAGATACGCAGTATTTT.

The rearrangement links TRBV15 to TRBJ2-1; D is possibly TRBD2 (6 bases). The CDR3 has 14 amino acids. Germline assignment: CDR1 LNHNV and CDR2 YYDKDF (reference sequence). The V and J ends lost 0 bases and 13 bases respectively, with 16 bases between them. CDR3: CATSREQGGREQFF. CDR3 coding DNA: TGTGCCACCAGCAGAGAACAAGGAGGGCGAGAACAGTTCTTC.

This rearrangement joins TRBV7-9 to TRBJ1-6, with TRBD1 as a possible D gene (6 bases). Trimming took off 8 bases at V and 13 bases at J, with 18 bases between the two ends. Germline loops: CDR1 SEHNR, CDR2 FQNEAQ (reference sequence). The CDR3 sequence is 13 residues long. The CDR3 sequence is CASGLGHARPLHF. The DNA of the CDR3 is TGTGCCAGCGGACTGGGACATGCCCGGCCCCTCCACTTT.

The chain links TRBV5-6 to TRBJ2-4; the match to TRBD1 covers 7 bases. J gave up 6 bases and V 4 bases, and 7 bases lay outside the gene matches. This CDR3 region has 14 residues. The germline V gene has CDR1 SGHDT and CDR2 YYEEEE. In nucleotides, the CDR3 is TGTGCCAGCAGCCCTCAGGGGGTCTTAAACATTCAGTACTTC. Its protein product is CASSPQGVLNIQYF.

This sequence joins TRBV19 and TRBJ2-1; 8 bases line up with TRBD2. Germline V lookup: CDR1 LNHDA, CDR2 SQIVND (reference sequence). Germline trimming cut 0 bases from V and 7 bases from J; bases unmatched to any gene: 5. This CDR3 contains 15 residues. The CDR3 nucleotides are TGTGCCAGTAGTATAGATGCGGGAGGTCGGAATGAGCAGTTCTTC. This codes for CASSIDAGGRNEQFF.

In this sample, this clone turned up once. The chain has TRBV29-1 and TRBJ1-1; possibly TRBD1 for D (6 bases). Trimming pared 4 bases from V and 1 base from J, leaving 7 bases between. CDR3 length equals 12 residues. The germline V gene encodes CDR1 SQVTM and CDR2 ANQGSEA. The CDR3 sequence is CSVVTGNTEAFF. The DNA for the CDR3 is TGCAGCGTTGTGACAGGGAACACTGAAGCTTTCTTT.

In its sample, this clone was seen once. The J gene is TRBJ2-3, the V gene TRBV4-2; tentatively, D is TRBD1 (5 bases). The CDR3 is made up of 16 amino acids. With 1 base removed from V and 0 bases from J, the gap between germline ends came to 11 bases. Germline CDR1 LGHNA, CDR2 YNFKEQ. The CDR3 sequence: CASSQADQGSTDTQYF. Written as DNA, the CDR3 is TGTGCCAGCAGCCAAGCTGATCAGGGCAGCACAGATACGCAGTATTTT.

This chain uses TRBV7-2 with TRBJ2-3; 13 bases line up with TRBD2. Germline lookup yields CDR1 SGHTA and CDR2 FQGNSA. The V segment lost 5 bases and the J segment 4 bases; nucleotides outside the gene matches: 9. The CDR3 contains 17 residues. The CDR3 is CASSTTSGRMRSDTQYF. DNA for the CDR3: TGTGCCAGCAGCACGACTAGCGGGAGGATGCGATCAGATACGCAGTATTTT.

This chain connects TRBV5-6 to TRBJ2-1; no clear D gene. The germline CDR1 and CDR2 sequences are SGHDT and YYEEEE. There are 15 residues in the CDR3. V was clipped by 2 bases and J by 0 bases, with 9 bases between them. The CDR3 nucleotides are TGTGCCAGCAGCTTCGTGTATAGCTCCTACAATGAGCAGTTCTTC. Amino acid sequence: CASSFVYSSYNEQFF.

The genes are TRBV2 and TRBJ2-1; the match to TRBD1 covers 10 bases. The CDR3 totals 16 residues. The germline CDR1 and CDR2 sequences are SNHLY and FYNNEI. J lost 6 bases, V lost 5 bases, and 10 bases had no gene match. The CDR3 DNA reads TGTGCCAGCAGTAAACTCGGGACAGGGGTGACCAATGAGCAGTTCTTC. Translation: CASSKLGTGVTNEQFF.